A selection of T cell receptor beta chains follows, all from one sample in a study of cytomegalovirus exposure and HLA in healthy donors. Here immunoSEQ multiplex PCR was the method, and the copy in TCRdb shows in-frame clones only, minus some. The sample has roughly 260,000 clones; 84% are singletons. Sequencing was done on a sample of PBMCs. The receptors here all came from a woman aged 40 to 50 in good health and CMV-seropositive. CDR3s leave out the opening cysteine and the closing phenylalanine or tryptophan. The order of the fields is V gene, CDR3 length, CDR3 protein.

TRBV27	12	ASSLSTSYYEQY
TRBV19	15	ASSRTVGTTSQETQY
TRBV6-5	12	ASRLDRDRVTQY
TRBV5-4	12	ASSRWTGSGEAF
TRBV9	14	ASSVALAESTDTQY
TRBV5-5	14	ASSTNPGLATYEQY
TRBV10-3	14	AISELTTTAGSPLH
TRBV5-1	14	ASSSAQRSDTGELF
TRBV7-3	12	ASSQGGGIYEQF
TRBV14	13	ASSQMVGVNHGYT
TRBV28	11	ASSNTGVYGYT
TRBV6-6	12	ASSPAREGYEQY
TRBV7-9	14	ASSSAGGRPRDEQY
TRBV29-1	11	SAGQGSYNEQF
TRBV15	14	ATSSFRGRLEETQY
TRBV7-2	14	ASSPGGGGQDGELF
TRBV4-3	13	ASSQDRGGRGEQY
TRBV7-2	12	ASSLASGPYEQY
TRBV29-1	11	SVEGREDTEAF
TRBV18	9	ASSPGNEQF
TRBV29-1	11	SAQGATSQPQH
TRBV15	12	ATEDRYLNTEAF
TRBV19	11	ASSLQYQETQY
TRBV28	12	ASRPPGSYNEQF
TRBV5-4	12	ASSFGGRTDTQY
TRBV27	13	ASSPRLSSVYEQY
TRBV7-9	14	ASSPGPGLAGDEQF
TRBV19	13	ASKGVGGRGTEAF
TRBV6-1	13	ASSARSGGYEKLF
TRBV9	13	ASSVGPRRNQPQH
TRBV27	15	ASSSRRTGTGANVLT
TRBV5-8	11	ASSLVLNTEAF
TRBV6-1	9	ASSVLYEQY
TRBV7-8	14	ASTTYRGKNSYEQY
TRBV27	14	ASLKSKPLSSNEQF
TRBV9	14	ASSPRGRDGADTQY
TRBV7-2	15	ASSPSTPVSGGSPLH